The sequence of this T cell receptor beta chain was determined in a study of blood T cell repertoires in COVID-19. On the study more broadly: Donors in the United States, Italy and Spain gave samples during acute or convalescent COVID-19.

The V end was cut by 5 bases, the J end by 4 bases, with 18 bases between. Germline CDR1 reads SGHTA; CDR2 reads FQGNSA. This CDR3 has 15 residues. In the original processing: Reference gene primers were amplified, and this amplification served to estimate nucleated cell counts. The assay was immunoSEQ multiplex PCR, and TCRdb's table has in-frame clones only and misses some. The V and J calls and the clone size are those of that table, but D and trimming were determined from the DNA. Of some 200,000 clones in the sample, approximately 87% were seen once. This chain uses TRBV7-2 with TRBJ2-7; a possible D gene is TRBD1 (6 bases). The receptor's source is a woman under 30 who had recovered from COVID-19. Sequencing input: peripheral blood. This CDR3 is CASSATWGPGYEQYF. DNA of the CDR3: TGTGCCAGCAGCGCAACTTGGGGGCCGGGGTACGAGCAGTACTTC. The complete variable domain, with remaining parts taken from reference TRBV7-2 and TRBJ2-7, reads GAGVSQSPSNKVTEKGKDVELRCDPISGHTALYWYRQSLGQGLEFLIYFQGNSAPDKSGLPSDRFSAERTGGSVSTLTIQRTQQEDSAVYLCASSATWGPGYEQYFGPGTRLTVT.